This is a list of T cell receptor beta chains from one sample in a study of T cell repertoires in cytomegalovirus infection. One entry per CDR3 protein, called by TCRdb with MiXCR from the reads. The sample has 200,000 or so distinct CDR3 sequences, roughly 30% seen once. Sample: PBMCs. These receptors originate from a human donor in good health (CMV status not recorded). Some clones in this sample may be carry-over from other donors' samples. CDR3s leave out the opening cysteine and the closing phenylalanine or tryptophan.

V gene	J gene	CDR3 protein
TRBV12-3/TRBV12-4	TRBJ1-1	ASSFPTSLNSHDTEAF
TRBV6-1	TRBJ1-5	ASSGTGVGNQPQH
TRBV27	TRBJ2-7	ASRTGEGEQY
TRBV20-1	TRBJ1-1	SARESRRTEAF
TRBV6-1	TRBJ1-1	ASNPVQSIEAF
TRBV12-3/TRBV12-4	TRBJ1-1	ASSLVTRNTEAF
TRBV7-3	TRBJ1-6	ASSPGTGNNSPLH
TRBV5-1	TRBJ2-5	ASSWDRAKETQY
TRBV7-9	TRBJ2-7	ASSLVPAYEQY
TRBV7-2	TRBJ1-2	ASSSRGQGRYGYT
TRBV12-3/TRBV12-4	TRBJ1-1	ASSSNRGLTEAF
TRBV20-1	TRBJ2-7	SAHRGPRSSYEQY
TRBV11-2	TRBJ2-7	ASSRESLLYEQY
TRBV20-1	TRBJ1-1	TTGGTGANTEAF